This is a list of T cell receptor beta chains from one sample in a study of cytomegalovirus exposure and HLA in healthy donors. The repertoire was sequenced with immunoSEQ multiplex PCR; TCRdb's copy has only in-frame clones and lacks some. The table has about 260,000 clones, roughly 91% seen once. The sample was PBMCs. The receptors derive from a woman aged 25-40 years in good health and CMV-seronegative. Each CDR3 is given with its conserved first and last residue. Fields, in order: clone size, V gene, D gene, J gene, CDR3 DNA, CDR3 protein. The D gene is left open where the match is weak. Size is stated for part of the rows, as once, few or many counts, or as a class when the clone is expanded.

>NA|TRBV4-3|NA|TRBJ2-1
TGCGCCAGCAGCCAAGAGCGGAGTGACTACAATGAGCAGTTCTTC
CASSQERSDYNEQFF
>NA|TRBV4-3|NA|TRBJ2-7
TGCGCCAGCAGCCAGGGGGTCGAGAAAGGGCCCTACGAGCAGTACTTC
CASSQGVEKGPYEQYF
>NA|TRBV5-8|TRBD2|TRBJ2-1
TGTGCCAGCAGCTCTAGCGGGAGACCATACAATGAGCAGTTCTTC
CASSSSGRPYNEQFF
>NA|TRBV7-9|NA|TRBJ1-2
TGTGCCAGCACCAAGACATTACCTAACTATGGCTACACCTTC
CASTKTLPNYGYTF
>NA|TRBV5-1|NA|TRBJ2-2
TGCGCCAGCAGCTTGGACACCGGGGAGCTGTTTTTT
CASSLDTGELFF
>NA|TRBV19|NA|TRBJ2-1
TGTGCCAGTAGTACCAGGGTTCACAATGAGCAGTTCTTC
CASSTRVHNEQFF
>once|TRBV2|NA|TRBJ2-7
TGTGCCAGCAGGGGCCAGGTAGTCTACGAGCAGTACTTC
CASRGQVVYEQYF
>NA|TRBV7-6|NA|TRBJ2-3
TGTGCCAGCAGCGTAGCCCCTACCCCACCACGGGATACGCAGTATTTT
CASSVAPTPPRDTQYF
>NA|TRBV7-8|NA|TRBJ2-1
TGTGCCAGCAGCCCTCATGTGGATGAGCAGTTCTTC
CASSPHVDEQFF
>NA|TRBV19|NA|TRBJ1-5
TGTGCCAGTAACCAGGGGTATAGCAATCAGCCCCAGCATTTT
CASNQGYSNQPQHF
>NA|TRBV4-3|NA|TRBJ1-1
TGCGCCAGCAGCCAAGACTTCTGGACATCCGGGTCCACTGAAGCTTTCTTT
CASSQDFWTSGSTEAFF
>NA|TRBV4-1|NA|TRBJ1-1
TGCGCCAGCAGCCCTCAGGAGGGTGTGAACACTGAAGCTTTCTTT
CASSPQEGVNTEAFF
>NA|TRBV28|TRBD1|TRBJ1-5
TGTGCCAGCAGTCCCCCAGGGGGTGGAGGCCAGCCCCAGCATTTT
CASSPPGGGGQPQHF
>NA|TRBV27|NA|TRBJ2-7
TGTGCCAGCAGTTTATCGGTGGGCTACGAGCAGTACTTC
CASSLSVGYEQYF
>few|TRBV7-3|TRBD1|TRBJ1-1
TGTGCCAGCAGCTCGGGGACAGGGTGGGGCGCTGAAGCTTTCTTT
CASSSGTGWGAEAFF
>NA|TRBV5-6|NA|TRBJ2-2
TGTGCCAGCAGCTTGCCCGGGGTAACCGGGGAGCTGTTTTTT
CASSLPGVTGELFF
>NA|TRBV28|TRBD1|TRBJ1-1
TGTGCCAGCATACCCAGGGGGCGAGTGGGCACTGAAGCTTTCTTT
CASIPRGRVGTEAFF
>NA|TRBV9|NA|TRBJ2-6
TGTGCCAGCAGCCCGAAGATTTATGGGGCCAACGTCCTGACTTTC
CASSPKIYGANVLTF
>NA|TRBV18|TRBD2|TRBJ2-7
TGTGCCAGCTCACCGATACTAGCGGGGGCCTACGAGCAGTACTTC
CASSPILAGAYEQYF
>NA|TRBV6-6|TRBD1|TRBJ1-5
TGTGCCAGCAGTTACCGGGGACAGGGGCATCAGCCCCAGCATTTT
CASSYRGQGHQPQHF
>NA|TRBV27|NA|TRBJ1-2
TGTGCCAGCAGTTTACCCTCGCCAATCTATGGCTACACCTTC
CASSLPSPIYGYTF
>NA|TRBV27|NA|TRBJ2-1
TGTGCCAGCAGTTTATCGACGGGTTGGTACAATGAGCAGTTCTTC
CASSLSTGWYNEQFF
>NA|TRBV9|NA|TRBJ2-1
TGTGCCAGCAGCGTAGCCCCCGCTCCGGGAACCTTCAATGAGCAGTTCTTC
CASSVAPAPGTFNEQFF
>NA|TRBV5-6|TRBD1|TRBJ2-5
TGTGCCAGCAGTTCCGGACAGGGGGCGGAGACCCAGTACTTC
CASSSGQGAETQYF
>NA|TRBV19|TRBD1|TRBJ2-7
TGTGCCAGTAGTATACTCGGGACAGGGTTGGTTGAGCAGTACTTC
CASSILGTGLVEQYF
>NA|TRBV5-4|TRBD1|TRBJ1-2
TGTGCCAGCAGCGCGGGACAGAATCGTTATAACTATGGCTACACCTTC
CASSAGQNRYNYGYTF
>NA|TRBV7-9|NA|TRBJ2-2
TGTGCCAGCAGCTTAAGGAGGGTGCAAGTCGCCGGGGAGCTGTTTTTT
CASSLRRVQVAGELFF
>NA|TRBV4-3|TRBD2|TRBJ2-5
TGCGCCAGCAGCCAAGATAGCGGGAGGGTCGGGGAGACCCAGTACTTC
CASSQDSGRVGETQYF
>NA|TRBV11-1|TRBD1|TRBJ2-7
TGTGCCAGCAGCTTAATAACAGGGGGCCGCGAGCAGTACTTC
CASSLITGGREQYF
>NA|TRBV19|TRBD2|TRBJ2-7
TGTGCCAGTAGCTTCGGACTAGCGGGAGCGTACGAGCAGTACTTC
CASSFGLAGAYEQYF
>NA|TRBV27|TRBD1|TRBJ2-7
TGTGCCAGCAGTTTGACAGGGGGCCTCTACGAGCAGTACTTC
CASSLTGGLYEQYF
>NA|TRBV6-7|NA|TRBJ2-3
TGTGCCAGCAGCTCCCCGGTCGTGACAGATACGCAGTATTTT
CASSSPVVTDTQYF
>once|TRBV18|TRBD1|TRBJ2-7
TGTGCCAGCTCACCGTCGACAGGGCGCTCCTACGAGCAGTACTTC
CASSPSTGRSYEQYF
>NA|TRBV11-3|NA|TRBJ1-2
TGTGCCAGCAGTTCGGAGTATGGCTACACCTTC
CASSSEYGYTF
>NA|TRBV14|NA|TRBJ2-1
TGTGCCAGCAGCCAAGAAAAAGGCGTGGCGAACCCAAACAATGAGCAGTTCTTC
CASSQEKGVANPNNEQFF
>NA|TRBV4-1|NA|TRBJ2-1
TGCGCCAGCGGATCGGGAGTGCGCGAGCAGTTCTTC
CASGSGVREQFF